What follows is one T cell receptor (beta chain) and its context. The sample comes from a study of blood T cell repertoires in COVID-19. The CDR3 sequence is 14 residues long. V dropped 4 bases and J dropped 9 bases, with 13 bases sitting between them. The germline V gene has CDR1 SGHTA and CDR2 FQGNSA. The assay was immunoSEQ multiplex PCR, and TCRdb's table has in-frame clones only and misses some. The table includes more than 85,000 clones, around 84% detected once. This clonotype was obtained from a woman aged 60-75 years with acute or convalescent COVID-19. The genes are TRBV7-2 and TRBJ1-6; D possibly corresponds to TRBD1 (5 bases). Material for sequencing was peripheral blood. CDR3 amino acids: CASSSTGGGSPLHF. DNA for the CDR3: TGTGCCAGCAGCTCAACTGGGGGGGGTTCACCCCTCCACTTT.